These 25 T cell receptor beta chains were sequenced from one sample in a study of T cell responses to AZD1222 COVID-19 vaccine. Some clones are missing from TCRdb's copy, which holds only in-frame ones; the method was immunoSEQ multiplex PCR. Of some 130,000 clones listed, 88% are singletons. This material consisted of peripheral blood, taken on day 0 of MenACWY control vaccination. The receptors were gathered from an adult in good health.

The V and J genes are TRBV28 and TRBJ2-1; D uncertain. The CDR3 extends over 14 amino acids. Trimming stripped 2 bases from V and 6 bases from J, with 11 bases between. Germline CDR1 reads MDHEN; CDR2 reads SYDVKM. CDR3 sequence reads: CASSLLFFSNEQFF. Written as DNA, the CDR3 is TGTGCCAGCAGTTTACTCTTTTTCTCCAATGAGCAGTTCTTC.

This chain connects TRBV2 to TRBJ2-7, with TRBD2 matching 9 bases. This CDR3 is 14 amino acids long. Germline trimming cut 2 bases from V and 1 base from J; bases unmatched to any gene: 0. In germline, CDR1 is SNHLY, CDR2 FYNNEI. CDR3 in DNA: TGTGCCAGCAGTGAACTAGCGGGGTCCTACGAGCAGTACTTC. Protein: CASSELAGSYEQYF.

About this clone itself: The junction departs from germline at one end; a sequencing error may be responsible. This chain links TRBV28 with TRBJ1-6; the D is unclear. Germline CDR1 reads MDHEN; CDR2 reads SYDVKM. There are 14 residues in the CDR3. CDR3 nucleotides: TGCGCCGCGGGCAGGCCTGATCTTAATTCACCCCTCCACTTT. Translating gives CAAGRPDLNSPLHF. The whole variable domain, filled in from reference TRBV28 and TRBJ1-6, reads DVKVTQSSRYLVKRTGEKVFLECVQDMDHENMFWYRQDPGLGLRLIYFSYDVKMKEKGDIPEGYSVSREKKERFSLILESASTNQTSMYLCAAGRPDLNSPLHFGNGTRLTVT.

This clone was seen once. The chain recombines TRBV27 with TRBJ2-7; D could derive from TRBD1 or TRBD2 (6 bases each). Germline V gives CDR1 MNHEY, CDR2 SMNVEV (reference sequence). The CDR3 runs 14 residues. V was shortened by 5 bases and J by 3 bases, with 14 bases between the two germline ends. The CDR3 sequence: CASSKGGSYYEQYF. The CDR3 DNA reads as TGTGCCAGCAGTAAGGGGGGAAGCTACTACGAGCAGTACTTC.

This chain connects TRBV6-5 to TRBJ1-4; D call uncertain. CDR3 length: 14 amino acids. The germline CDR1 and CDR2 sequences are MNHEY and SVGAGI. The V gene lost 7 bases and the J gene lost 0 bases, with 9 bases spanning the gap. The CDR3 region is CASKGVATNEKLFF. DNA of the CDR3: TGTGCCAGCAAGGGCGTTGCAACTAATGAAAAACTGTTTTTT.

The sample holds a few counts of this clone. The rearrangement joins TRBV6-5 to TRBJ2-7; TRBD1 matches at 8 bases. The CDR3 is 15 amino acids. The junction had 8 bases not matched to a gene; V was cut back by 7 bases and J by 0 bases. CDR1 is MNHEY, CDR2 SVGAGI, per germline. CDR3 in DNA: TGTGCCAGCATCCCCTCAGGGGGCAGCTCCTACGAGCAGTACTTC. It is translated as CASIPSGGSSYEQYF.

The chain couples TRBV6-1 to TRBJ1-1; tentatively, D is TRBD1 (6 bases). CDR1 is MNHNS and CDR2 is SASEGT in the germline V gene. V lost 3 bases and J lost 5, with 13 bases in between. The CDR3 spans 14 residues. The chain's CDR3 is CASSDDRRRTEAFF. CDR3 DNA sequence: TGTGCCAGCAGTGACGACAGGCGTCGGACTGAAGCTTTCTTT.

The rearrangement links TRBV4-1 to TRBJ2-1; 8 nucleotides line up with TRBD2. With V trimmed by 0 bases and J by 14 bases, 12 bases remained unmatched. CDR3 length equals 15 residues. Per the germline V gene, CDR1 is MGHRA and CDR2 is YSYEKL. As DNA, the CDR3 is TGCGCCAGCAGCCAAGACAGGGTAGAAGCGGGAGTTAAGTTCTTC. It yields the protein CASSQDRVEAGVKFF.

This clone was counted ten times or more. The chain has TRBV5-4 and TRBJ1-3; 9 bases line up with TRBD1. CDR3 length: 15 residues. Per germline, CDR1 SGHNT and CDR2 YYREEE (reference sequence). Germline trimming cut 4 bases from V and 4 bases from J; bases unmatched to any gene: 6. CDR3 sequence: CASSPGQGRGNTIYF. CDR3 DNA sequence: TGTGCCAGCAGCCCTGGACAGGGGAGGGGAAACACCATATATTTT. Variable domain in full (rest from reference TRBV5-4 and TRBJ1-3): ETGVTQSPTHLIKTRGQQVTLRCSSQSGHNTVSWYQQALGQGPQFIFQYYREEENGRGNFPPRFSGLQFPNYSSELNVNALELDDSALYLCASSPGQGRGNTIYFGEGSWLTVV.

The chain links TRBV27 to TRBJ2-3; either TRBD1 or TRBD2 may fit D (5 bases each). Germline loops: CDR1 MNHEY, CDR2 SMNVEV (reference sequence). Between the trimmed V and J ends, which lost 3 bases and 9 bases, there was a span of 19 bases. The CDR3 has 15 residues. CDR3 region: CASSFLDRDGLTQYF. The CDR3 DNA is TGTGCCAGCAGTTTTCTCGACCGGGACGGGTTAACGCAGTATTTT.

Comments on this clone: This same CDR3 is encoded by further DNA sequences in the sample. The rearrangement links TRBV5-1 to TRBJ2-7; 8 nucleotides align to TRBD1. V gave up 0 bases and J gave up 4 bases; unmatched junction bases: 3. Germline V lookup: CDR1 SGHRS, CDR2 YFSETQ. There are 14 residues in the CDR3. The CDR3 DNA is TGCGCCAGCAGCTTGGTGCAGGGGGCTTACGAGCAGTACTTC. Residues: CASSLVQGAYEQYF.

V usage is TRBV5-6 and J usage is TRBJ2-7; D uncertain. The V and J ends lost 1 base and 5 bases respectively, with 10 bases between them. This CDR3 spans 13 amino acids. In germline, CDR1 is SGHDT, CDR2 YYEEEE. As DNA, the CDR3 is TGTGCCAGCAGCTTGTTAGTCCGAGACGAGCAGTACTTC. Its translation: CASSLLVRDEQYF. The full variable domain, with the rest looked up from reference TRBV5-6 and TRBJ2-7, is DAGVTQSPTHLIKTRGQQVTLRCSPKSGHDTVSWYQQALGQGPQFIFQYYEEEERQRGNFPDRFSGHQFPNYSSELNVNALLLGDSALYLCASSLLVRDEQYFGPGTRLTVT.

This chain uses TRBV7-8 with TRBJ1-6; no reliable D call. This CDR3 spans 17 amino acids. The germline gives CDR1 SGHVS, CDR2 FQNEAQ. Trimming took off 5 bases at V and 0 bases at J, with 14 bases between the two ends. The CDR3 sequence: CASSPGLTRSYNSPLHF. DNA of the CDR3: TGTGCCAGCAGCCCGGGTCTGACCCGCTCCTATAATTCACCCCTCCACTTT.

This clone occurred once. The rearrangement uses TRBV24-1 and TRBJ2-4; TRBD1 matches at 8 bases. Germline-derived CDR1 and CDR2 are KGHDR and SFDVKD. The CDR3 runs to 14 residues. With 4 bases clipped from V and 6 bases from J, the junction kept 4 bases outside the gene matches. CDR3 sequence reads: CATSDPGQVNIQYF. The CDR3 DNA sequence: TGTGCCACCAGTGACCCGGGACAGGTAAACATTCAGTACTTC.

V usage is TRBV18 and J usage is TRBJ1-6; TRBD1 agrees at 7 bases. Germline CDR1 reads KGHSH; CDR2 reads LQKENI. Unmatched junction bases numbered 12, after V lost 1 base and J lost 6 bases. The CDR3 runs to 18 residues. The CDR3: CASSPLHSKGARNSPLHF. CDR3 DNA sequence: TGTGCCAGCTCACCACTACATAGCAAGGGGGCGCGTAATTCACCCCTCCACTTT.

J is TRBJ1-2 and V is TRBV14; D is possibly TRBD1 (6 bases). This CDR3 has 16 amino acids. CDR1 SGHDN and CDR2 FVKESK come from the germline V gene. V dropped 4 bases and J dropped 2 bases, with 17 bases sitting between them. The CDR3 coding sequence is TGTGCCAGCAGCCCCATACAGGGATCCTACAACTATGGCTACACCTTC. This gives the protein CASSPIQGSYNYGYTF.

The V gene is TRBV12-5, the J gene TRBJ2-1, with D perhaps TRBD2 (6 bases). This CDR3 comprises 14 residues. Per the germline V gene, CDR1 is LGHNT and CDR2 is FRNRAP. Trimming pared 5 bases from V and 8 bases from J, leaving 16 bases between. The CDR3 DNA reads TGTGCTAGTGGTAGGGGATCACCGGGGGATGAGCAGTTCTTC. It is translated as CASGRGSPGDEQFF.

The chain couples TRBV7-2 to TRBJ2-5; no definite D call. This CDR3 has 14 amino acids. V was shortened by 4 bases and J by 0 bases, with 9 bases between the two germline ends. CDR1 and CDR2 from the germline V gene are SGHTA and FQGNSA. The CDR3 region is CASSSYTNQETQYF. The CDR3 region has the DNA TGTGCCAGCAGCTCCTACACGAACCAAGAGACCCAGTACTTC. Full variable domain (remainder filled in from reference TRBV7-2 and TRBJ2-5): GAGVSQSPSNKVTEKGKDVELRCDPISGHTALYWYRQSLGQGLEFLIYFQGNSAPDKSGLPSDRFSAERTGGSVSTLTIQRTQQEDSAVYLCASSSYTNQETQYFGPGTRLLVL.

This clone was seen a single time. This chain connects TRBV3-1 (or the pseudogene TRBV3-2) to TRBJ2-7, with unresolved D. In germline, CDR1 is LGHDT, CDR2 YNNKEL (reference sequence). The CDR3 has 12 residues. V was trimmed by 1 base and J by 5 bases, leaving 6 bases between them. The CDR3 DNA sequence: TGTGCCAGCAGCCAAGTGGAAAACGAGCAGTACTTC. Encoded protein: CASSQVENEQYF.

The CDR3 DNA is TGCGCCAGCAGCTTGGGAGGCGGGAGTAACAATGAGCAGTTCTTC. It encodes CASSLGGGSNNEQFF. The chain couples TRBV5-1 to TRBJ2-1; 7 bases align to TRBD2. Germline CDR1 is SGHRS and CDR2 is YFSETQ. There are 15 residues in the CDR3. V was pared by 0 bases and J by 5 bases, with 5 bases of the junction left unmatched.

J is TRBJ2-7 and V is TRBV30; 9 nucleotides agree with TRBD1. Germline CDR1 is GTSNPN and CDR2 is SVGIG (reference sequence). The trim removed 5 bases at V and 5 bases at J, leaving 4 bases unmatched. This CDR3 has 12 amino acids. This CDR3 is CAWGTGGHEQYF. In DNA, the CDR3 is TGTGCCTGGGGAACAGGGGGCCACGAGCAGTACTTC.

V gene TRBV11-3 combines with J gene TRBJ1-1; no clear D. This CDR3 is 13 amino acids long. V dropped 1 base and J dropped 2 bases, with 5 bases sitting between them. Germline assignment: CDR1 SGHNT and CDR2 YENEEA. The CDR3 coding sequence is TGTGCCAGCAGCTTAGGAAGTAACACTGAAGCTTTCTTT. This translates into CASSLGSNTEAFF.

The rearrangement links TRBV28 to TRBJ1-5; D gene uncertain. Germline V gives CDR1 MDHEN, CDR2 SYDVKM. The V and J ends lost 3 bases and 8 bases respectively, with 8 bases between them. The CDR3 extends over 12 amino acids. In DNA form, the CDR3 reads TGTGCCAGCAGTTTGGTCCAGGAGCCCCAGCATTTT. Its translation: CASSLVQEPQHF.

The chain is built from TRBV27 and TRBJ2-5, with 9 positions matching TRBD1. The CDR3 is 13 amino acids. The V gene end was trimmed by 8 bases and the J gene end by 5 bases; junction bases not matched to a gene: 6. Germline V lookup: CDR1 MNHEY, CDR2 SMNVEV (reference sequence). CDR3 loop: CASYRGRGETQYF. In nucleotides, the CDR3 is TGTGCCAGCTACAGGGGGCGCGGTGAGACCCAGTACTTC.

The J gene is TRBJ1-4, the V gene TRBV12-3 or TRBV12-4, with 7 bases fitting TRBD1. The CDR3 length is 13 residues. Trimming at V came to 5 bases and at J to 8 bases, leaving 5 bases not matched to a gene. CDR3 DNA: TGTGCCAGCAGTGACAGGGAAGGGGAAAAACTGTTTTTT. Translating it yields CASSDREGEKLFF.